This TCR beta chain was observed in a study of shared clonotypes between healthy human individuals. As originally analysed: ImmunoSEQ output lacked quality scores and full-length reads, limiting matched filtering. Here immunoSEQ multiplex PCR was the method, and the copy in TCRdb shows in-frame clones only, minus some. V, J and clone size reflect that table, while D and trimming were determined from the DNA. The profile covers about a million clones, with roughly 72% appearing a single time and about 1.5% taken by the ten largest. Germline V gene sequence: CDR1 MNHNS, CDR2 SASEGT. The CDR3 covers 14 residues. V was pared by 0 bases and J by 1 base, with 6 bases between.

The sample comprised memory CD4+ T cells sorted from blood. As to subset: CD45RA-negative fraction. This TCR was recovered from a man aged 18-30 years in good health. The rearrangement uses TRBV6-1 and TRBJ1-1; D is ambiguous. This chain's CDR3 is CASSEAAGNTEAFF. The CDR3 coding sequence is TGTGCCAGCAGTGAAGCGGCCGGGAACACTGAAGCTTTCTTT.